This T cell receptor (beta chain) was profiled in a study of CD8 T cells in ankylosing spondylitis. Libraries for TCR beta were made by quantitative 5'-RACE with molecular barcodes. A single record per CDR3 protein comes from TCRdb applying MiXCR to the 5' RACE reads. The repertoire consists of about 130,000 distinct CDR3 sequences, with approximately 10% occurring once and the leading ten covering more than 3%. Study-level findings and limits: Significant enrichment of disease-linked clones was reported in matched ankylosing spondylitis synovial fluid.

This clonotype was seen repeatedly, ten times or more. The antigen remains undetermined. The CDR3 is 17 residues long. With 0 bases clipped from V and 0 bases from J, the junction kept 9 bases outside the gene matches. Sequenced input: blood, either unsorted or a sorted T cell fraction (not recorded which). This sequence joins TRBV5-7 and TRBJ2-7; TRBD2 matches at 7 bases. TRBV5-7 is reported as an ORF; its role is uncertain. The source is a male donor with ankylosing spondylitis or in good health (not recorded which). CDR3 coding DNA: TGTGCCAGCAGCTTGGAAATGACTAGCCTGCCCTCCTACGAGCAGTACTTC. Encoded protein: CASSLEMTSLPSYEQYF.